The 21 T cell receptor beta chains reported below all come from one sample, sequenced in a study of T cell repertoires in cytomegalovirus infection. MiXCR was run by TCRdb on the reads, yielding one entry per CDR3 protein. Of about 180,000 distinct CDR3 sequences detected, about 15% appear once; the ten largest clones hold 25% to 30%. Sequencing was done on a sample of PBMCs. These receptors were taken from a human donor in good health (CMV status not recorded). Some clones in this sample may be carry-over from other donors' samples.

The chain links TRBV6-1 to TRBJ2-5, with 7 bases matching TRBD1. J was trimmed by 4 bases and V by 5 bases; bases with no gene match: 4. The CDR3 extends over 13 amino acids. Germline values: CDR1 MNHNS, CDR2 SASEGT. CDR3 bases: TGTGCCAGCAGTCAGGGGGAGAGAGAGACCCAGTACTTC. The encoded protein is CASSQGERETQYF.

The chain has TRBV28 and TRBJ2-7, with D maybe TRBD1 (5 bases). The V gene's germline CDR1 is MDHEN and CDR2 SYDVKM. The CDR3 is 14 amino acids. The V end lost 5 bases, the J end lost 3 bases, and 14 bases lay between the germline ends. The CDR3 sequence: CASSTPIRVYEQYF. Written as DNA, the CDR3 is TGTGCCAGCAGTACCCCGATCAGGGTCTACGAGCAGTACTTC.

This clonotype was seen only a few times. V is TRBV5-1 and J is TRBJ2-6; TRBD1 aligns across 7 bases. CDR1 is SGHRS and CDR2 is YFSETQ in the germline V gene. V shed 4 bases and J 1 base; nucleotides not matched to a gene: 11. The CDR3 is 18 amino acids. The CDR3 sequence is CASSPRTGVVSGANVLTF. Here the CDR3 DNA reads TGCGCCAGCAGCCCCCGTACAGGGGTGGTTTCTGGGGCCAACGTCCTGACTTTC.

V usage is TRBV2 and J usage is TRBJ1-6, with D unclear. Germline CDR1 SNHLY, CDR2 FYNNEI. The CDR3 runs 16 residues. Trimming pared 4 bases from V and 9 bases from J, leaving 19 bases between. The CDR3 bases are TGTGCCAGCAGTGTGAACACAGCTTCTCTTGGTTCACCCCTCCACTTT. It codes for CASSVNTASLGSPLHF. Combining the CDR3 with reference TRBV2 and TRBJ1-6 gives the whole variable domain EPEVTQTPSHQVTQMGQEVILRCVPISNHLYFYWYRQILGQKVEFLVSFYNNEISEKSEIFDDQFSVERPDGSNFTLKIRSTKLEDSAMYFCASSVNTASLGSPLHFGNGTRLTVT.

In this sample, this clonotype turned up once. The DNA for the CDR3 is TGTGCCAGCAGCTATAAAGGACAGGGAGGACATGAAGCTTTCTTT. Protein: CASSYKGQGGHEAFF. The V call is TRBV7-2, the J call TRBJ1-1; 8 nucleotides line up with TRBD1. CDR1 is SGHTA, CDR2 FQGNSA, per germline. The V gene end was trimmed by 4 bases and the J gene end by 7 bases; junction bases not matched to a gene: 11. This CDR3 is built from 15 residues.

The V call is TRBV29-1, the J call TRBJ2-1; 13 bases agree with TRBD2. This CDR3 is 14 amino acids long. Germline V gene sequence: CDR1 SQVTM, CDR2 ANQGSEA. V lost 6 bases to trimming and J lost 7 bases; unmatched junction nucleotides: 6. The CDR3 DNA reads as TGCAGCGTCAATCCGGGACTAGCGGGAAATGAGCAGTTCTTC. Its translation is CSVNPGLAGNEQFF.

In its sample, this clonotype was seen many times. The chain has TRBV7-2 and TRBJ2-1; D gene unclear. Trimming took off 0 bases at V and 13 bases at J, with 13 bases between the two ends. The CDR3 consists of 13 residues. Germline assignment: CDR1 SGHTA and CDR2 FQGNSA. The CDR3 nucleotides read TGTGCCAGCAGCTTAGCCTTCGTGGGTTTCCAGTTCTTC. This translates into CASSLAFVGFQFF.

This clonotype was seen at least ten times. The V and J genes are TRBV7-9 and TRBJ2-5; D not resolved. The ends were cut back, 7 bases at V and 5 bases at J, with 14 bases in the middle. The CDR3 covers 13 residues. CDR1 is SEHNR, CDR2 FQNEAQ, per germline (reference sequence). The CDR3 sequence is CASTYGSVETQYF. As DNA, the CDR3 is TGTGCCAGCACCTATGGCTCCGTGGAGACCCAGTACTTC.

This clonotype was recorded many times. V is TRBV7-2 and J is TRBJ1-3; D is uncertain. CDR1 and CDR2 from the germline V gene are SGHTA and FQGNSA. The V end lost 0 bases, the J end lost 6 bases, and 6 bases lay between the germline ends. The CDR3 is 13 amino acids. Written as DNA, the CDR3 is TGTGCCAGCAGCTTAGCGCAGGAAAACACCATATATTTT. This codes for CASSLAQENTIYF.

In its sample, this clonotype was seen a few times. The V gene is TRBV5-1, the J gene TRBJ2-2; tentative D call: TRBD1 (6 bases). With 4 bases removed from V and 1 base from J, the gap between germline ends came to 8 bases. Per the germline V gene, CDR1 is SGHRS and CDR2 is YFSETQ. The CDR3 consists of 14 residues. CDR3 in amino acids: CASSEGVNTGELFF. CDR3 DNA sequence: TGCGCCAGCAGCGAGGGGGTGAACACCGGGGAGCTGTTTTTT.

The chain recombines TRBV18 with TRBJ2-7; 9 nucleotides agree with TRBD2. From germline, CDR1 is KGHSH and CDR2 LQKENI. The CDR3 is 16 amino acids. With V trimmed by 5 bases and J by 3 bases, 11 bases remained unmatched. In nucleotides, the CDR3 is TGTGCCAGCTCAAGGGTTCCTAGCGGGAATAGCTACGAGCAGTACTTC. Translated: CASSRVPSGNSYEQYF.

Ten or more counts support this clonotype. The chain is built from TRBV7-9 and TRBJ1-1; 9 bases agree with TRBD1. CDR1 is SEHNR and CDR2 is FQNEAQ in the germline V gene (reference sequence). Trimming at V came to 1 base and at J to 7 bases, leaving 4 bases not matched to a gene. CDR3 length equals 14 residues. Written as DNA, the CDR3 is TGTGCCAGCAGCTTAGGGACAGGGGTTCATGAAGCTTTCTTT. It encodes CASSLGTGVHEAFF.

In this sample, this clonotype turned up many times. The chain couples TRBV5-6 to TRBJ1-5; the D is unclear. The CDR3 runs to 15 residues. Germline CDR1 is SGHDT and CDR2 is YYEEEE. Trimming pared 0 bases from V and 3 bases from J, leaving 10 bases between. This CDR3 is CASSLALGINQPQHF. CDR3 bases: TGTGCCAGCAGCTTGGCCCTGGGGATCAATCAGCCCCAGCATTTT.

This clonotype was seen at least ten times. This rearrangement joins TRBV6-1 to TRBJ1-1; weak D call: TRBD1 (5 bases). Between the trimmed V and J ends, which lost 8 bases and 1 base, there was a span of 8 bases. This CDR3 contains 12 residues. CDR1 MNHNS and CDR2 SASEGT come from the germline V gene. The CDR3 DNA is TGTGCCAGCTTTAGGGGGAACACTGAAGCTTTCTTT. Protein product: CASFRGNTEAFF.

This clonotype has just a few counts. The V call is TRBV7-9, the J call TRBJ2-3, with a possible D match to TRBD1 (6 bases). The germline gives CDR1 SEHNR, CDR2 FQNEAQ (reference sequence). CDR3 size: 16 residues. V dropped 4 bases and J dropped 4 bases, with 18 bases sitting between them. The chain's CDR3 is CASSSPTGSIADTQYF. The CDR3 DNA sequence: TGTGCCAGCAGCTCCCCAACAGGGTCAATTGCAGATACGCAGTATTTT.

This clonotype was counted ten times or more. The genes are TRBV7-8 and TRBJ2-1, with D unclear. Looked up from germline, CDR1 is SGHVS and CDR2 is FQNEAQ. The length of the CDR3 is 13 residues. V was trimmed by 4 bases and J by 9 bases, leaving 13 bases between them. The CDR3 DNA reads TGTGCCAGCAGCTCCTCCCGGACGGCTGAGCAGTTCTTC. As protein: CASSSSRTAEQFF.

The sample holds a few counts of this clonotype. CDR3 in DNA: TGTGCCAGCAGCTCGGAGCTCGCGGGAGGCTACGAGCAGTACTTC. Its translation: CASSSELAGGYEQYF. V is TRBV7-2 and J is TRBJ2-7, with 8 bases that match TRBD2. Germline V gives CDR1 SGHTA, CDR2 FQGNSA. The CDR3 totals 15 residues. Trimming at V came to 4 bases and at J to 3 bases, leaving 8 bases not matched to a gene.

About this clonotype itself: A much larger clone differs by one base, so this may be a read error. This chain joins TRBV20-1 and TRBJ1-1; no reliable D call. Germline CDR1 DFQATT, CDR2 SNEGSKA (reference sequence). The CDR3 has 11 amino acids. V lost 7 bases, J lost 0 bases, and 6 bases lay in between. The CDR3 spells CSGDMNTEAFF. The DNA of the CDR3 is TGCAGTGGTGACATGAACACTGAAGCTTTCTTT.

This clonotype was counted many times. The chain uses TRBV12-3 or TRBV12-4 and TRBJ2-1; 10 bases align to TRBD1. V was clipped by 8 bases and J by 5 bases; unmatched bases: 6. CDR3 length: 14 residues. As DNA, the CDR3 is TGTGCCAGCCTGGGACAGGGGCCCCACAATGAGCAGTTCTTC. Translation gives CASLGQGPHNEQFF.

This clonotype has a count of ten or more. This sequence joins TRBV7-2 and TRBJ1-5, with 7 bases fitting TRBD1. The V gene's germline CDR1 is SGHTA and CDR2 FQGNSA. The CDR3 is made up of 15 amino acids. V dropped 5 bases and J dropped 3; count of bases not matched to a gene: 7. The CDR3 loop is CASSPQGQINQPQHF. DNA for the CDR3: TGTGCCAGCAGCCCCCAGGGACAGATCAATCAGCCCCAGCATTTT.

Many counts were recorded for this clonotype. CDR3 sequence: CASSSQGPRTSGYNEQFF. The CDR3 DNA is TGTGCCAGCAGCTCACAGGGGCCTAGGACTAGCGGATACAATGAGCAGTTCTTC. V usage is TRBV7-3 and J usage is TRBJ2-1, with 10 bases matching TRBD2. V gave up 4 bases and J gave up 4 bases; unmatched junction bases: 13. CDR3 size: 18 residues. The V gene's germline CDR1 is SGHTA and CDR2 FQGTGA.